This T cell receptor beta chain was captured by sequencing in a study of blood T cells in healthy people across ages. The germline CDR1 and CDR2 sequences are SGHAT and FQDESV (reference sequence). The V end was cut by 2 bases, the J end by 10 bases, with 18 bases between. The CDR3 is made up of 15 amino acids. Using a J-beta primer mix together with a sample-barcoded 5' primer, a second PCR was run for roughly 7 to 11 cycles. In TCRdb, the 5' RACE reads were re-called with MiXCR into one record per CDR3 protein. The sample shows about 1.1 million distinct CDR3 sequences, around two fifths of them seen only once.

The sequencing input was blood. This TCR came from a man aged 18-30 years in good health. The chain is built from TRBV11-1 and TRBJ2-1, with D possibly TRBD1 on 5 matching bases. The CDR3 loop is CASSLSQTARWEQFF. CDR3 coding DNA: TGTGCCAGCAGCTTATCCCAGACAGCCCGGTGGGAGCAGTTCTTC. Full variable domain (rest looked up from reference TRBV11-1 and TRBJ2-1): EAEVAQSPRYKITEKSQAVAFWCDPISGHATLYWYRQILGQGPELLVQFQDESVVDDSQLPKDRFSAERLKGVDSTLKIQPAELGDSAMYLCASSLSQTARWEQFFGPGTRLTVL.